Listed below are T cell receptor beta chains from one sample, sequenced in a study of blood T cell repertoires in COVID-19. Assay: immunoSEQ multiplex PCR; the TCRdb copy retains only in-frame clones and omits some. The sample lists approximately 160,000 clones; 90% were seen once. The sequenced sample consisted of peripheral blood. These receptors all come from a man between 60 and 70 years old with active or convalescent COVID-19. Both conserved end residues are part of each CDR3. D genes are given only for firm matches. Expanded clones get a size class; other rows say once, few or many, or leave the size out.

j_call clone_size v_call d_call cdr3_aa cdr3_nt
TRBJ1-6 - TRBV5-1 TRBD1 CASSLDRGPGNSPLHF TGCGCCAGCAGCTTGGACAGGGGGCCTGGAAATTCACCCCTCCACTTT
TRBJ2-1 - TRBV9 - CASSVSGSYNEQFF TGTGCCAGCAGCGTTAGCGGTTCCTACAATGAGCAGTTCTTC
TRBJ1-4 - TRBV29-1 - CSVEGLYRTELFF TGCAGCGTTGAAGGGTTATACAGGACCGAACTGTTTTTT
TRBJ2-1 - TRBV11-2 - CASSLGADSSYNEQFF TGTGCCAGCAGCTTAGGAGCGGACAGCTCCTACAATGAGCAGTTCTTC
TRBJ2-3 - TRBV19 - CASSIIPEADTQYF TGTGCCAGTAGTATAATCCCCGAGGCAGATACGCAGTATTTT
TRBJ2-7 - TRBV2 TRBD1 CAISGTGGVEQYF TGTGCCATCTCGGGGACAGGGGGGGTCGAGCAGTACTTC
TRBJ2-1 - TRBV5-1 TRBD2 CASSRGTSGQNEQFF TGCGCCAGCAGCCGCGGGACTAGCGGGCAAAATGAGCAGTTCTTC
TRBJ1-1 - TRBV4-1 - CASSQEAIVGALNTEAFF TGCGCCAGCAGCCAAGAAGCCATCGTGGGGGCTCTGAACACTGAAGCTTTCTTT
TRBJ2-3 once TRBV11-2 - CASSLPSTDTQYF TGTGCCAGCAGCTTACCTAGCACAGATACGCAGTATTTT
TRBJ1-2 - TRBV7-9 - CASSLAGGPHYGYTF TGTGCCAGCAGCTTAGCGGGGGGACCCCACTATGGCTACACCTTC
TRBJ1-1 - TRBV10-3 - CAITPEPQTEAFF TGTGCCATCACCCCGGAGCCCCAGACTGAAGCTTTCTTT
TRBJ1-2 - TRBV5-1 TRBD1 CASSWPAGTGFYGYTF TGCGCCAGCAGCTGGCCCGCCGGGACAGGGTTCTATGGCTACACCTTC
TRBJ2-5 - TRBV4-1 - CASSQGIIGEETQYF TGCGCCAGCAGCCAAGGGATTATAGGGGAAGAGACCCAGTACTTC
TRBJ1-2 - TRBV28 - CASVPPGHDRLNYGYTF TGTGCCAGCGTCCCTCCGGGACATGATCGCCTTAACTATGGCTACACCTTC
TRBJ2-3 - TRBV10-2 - CASSVGGAFSGTRGPDTQYF TGCGCCAGCAGTGTGGGGGGGGCTTTTAGCGGAACTCGGGGCCCAGATACGCAGTATTTT
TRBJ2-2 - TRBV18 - CASSPFGGPNTGELFF TGTGCCAGCTCACCATTTGGGGGCCCGAACACCGGGGAGCTGTTTTTT
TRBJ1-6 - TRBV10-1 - CASSDLYPGSTGSPLHF TGCGCCAGCAGTGACCTTTATCCGGGATCGACGGGATCACCCCTCCACTTT
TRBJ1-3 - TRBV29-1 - CSVLWGQSSGNTIYF TGCAGCGTCCTTTGGGGACAAAGCTCTGGAAACACCATATATTTT
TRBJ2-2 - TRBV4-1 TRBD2 CASSQPYTGLVSGELFF TGCGCCAGCAGCCAACCCTACACGGGACTAGTCTCTGGGGAGCTGTTTTTT
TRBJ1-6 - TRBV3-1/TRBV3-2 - CASSKRTVHNSPLHF TGTGCCAGCAGCAAAAGGACAGTTCATAATTCACCCCTCCACTTT
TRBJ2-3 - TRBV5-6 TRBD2 CASRFGLESTDTQYF TGTGCCAGCAGGTTTGGACTAGAAAGCACAGATACGCAGTATTTT
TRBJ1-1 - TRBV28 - CASSSPNTEAFF TGTGCCAGCAGTTCTCCGAACACTGAAGCTTTCTTT
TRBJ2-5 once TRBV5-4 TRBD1 CASSSPGQGRETQYF TGTGCCAGCAGCAGCCCGGGACAGGGGAGAGAGACCCAGTACTTC
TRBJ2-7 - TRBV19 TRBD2 CASSKASGGVREQYF TGTGCCAGTAGTAAGGCTAGCGGGGGGGTTCGCGAGCAGTACTTC
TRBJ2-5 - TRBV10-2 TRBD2 CASSESGVAGQETQYF TGCGCCAGCAGTGAGTCGGGGGTAGCGGGGCAAGAGACCCAGTACTTC
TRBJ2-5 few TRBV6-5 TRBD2 CASSLAGGGETQYF TGTGCCAGCAGTTTAGCGGGGGGTGGAGAGACCCAGTACTTC
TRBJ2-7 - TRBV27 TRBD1 CASSETGSHYEQYF TGTGCCAGCAGTGAGACAGGGTCTCACTACGAGCAGTACTTC
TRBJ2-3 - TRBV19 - CASSSQQGSTDTQYF TGTGCCAGTAGTAGCCAGCAGGGAAGCACAGATACGCAGTATTTT
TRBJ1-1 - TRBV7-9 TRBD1 CASSNLKQGAPEAFF TGTGCCAGCAGCAACCTAAAACAGGGGGCCCCTGAAGCTTTCTTT
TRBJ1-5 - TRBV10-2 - CASMRDMLQPQHF TGCGCCAGCATGAGGGACATGTTGCAGCCCCAGCATTTT
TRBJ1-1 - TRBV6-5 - CASSYSAGENTEAFF TGTGCCAGCAGTTACTCCGCAGGGGAGAACACTGAAGCTTTCTTT
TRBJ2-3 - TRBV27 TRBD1 CASKPDRVVIDTQYF TGTGCCAGCAAACCTGACAGGGTTGTAATAGATACGCAGTATTTT
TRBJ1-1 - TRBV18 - CASSPPNPGRLNTEAFF TGTGCCAGCTCACCACCGAATCCAGGGCGGCTCAACACTGAAGCTTTCTTT
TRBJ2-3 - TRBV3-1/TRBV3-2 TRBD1 CASSQEGQISTDTQYF TGTGCCAGCAGCCAAGAGGGACAGATTAGCACAGATACGCAGTATTTT
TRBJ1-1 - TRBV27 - CASSFKQGGGLGTEAFF TGTGCCAGCAGTTTTAAACAGGGAGGGGGATTAGGCACTGAAGCTTTCTTT
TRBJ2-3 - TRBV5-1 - CASSLRPSEERRYF TGCGCCAGCAGCTTGAGACCTAGCGAGGAGAGGAGGTATTTT
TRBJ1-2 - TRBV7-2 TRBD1 CASSLGGRGRGSYGYTF TGTGCCAGCAGCTTAGGAGGCAGGGGGCGCGGATCCTATGGCTACACCTTC
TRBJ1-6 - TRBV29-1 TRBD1 CSVRDRESPLHF TGCAGCGTTAGGGACAGGGAATCACCCCTCCACTTT
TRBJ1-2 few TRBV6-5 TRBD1 CASSYGTEMLGYTF TGTGCCAGCAGTTACGGGACAGAGATGTTGGGCTACACCTTC
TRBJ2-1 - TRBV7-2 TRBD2 CASSPSWASGRGNEQFF TGTGCCAGCAGCCCCTCTTGGGCTAGCGGGAGGGGGAATGAGCAGTTCTTC
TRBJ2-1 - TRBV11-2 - CASSLGQASSSYNEQFF TGTGCCAGCAGCTTAGGACAGGCATCGAGCTCCTACAATGAGCAGTTCTTC
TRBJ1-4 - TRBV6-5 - CASSYSDSPNEKLFF TGTGCCAGCAGTTACTCGGACAGCCCTAATGAAAAACTGTTTTTT
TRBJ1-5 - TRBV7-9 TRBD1 CASSGHSQGANQPQHF TGTGCCAGCAGCGGACACTCACAGGGGGCCAATCAGCCCCAGCATTTT
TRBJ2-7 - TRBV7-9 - CASSPQLDSYEQYF TGTGCCAGCAGCCCACAATTGGACAGTTACGAGCAGTACTTC
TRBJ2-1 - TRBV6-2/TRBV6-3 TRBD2 CASSYASSGRYNEQFF TGTGCCAGCAGTTATGCGTCTAGCGGGAGGTACAATGAGCAGTTCTTC
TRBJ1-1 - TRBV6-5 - CASSSRSLNTEAFF TGTGCCAGCAGTTCCAGGTCGTTGAACACTGAAGCTTTCTTT
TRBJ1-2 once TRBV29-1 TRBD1 CSVQQGRDRGYTF TGCAGCGTCCAACAGGGGCGGGACCGGGGCTACACCTTC
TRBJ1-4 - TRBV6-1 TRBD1 CASRYRDRSNEKLFF TGTGCCAGCAGATACCGGGACAGAAGTAATGAAAAACTGTTTTTT
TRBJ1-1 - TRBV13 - CASSLGRAGRNTEAFF TGTGCCAGCAGCTTAGGCCGGGCAGGGCGGAACACTGAAGCTTTCTTT
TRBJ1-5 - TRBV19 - CASSLERGRQPQHF TGTGCCAGTAGCCTCGAGCGGGGCCGCCAGCCCCAGCATTTT
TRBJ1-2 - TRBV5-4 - CASNTDSFGYTF TGTGCCAGCAACACGGACAGCTTTGGCTACACCTTC
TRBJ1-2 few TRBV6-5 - CASGASYGYTF TGTGCCAGCGGGGCGTCCTATGGCTACACCTTC
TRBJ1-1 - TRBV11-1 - CASSLFDNPSGTEAFF TGTGCCAGCAGCTTATTCGACAACCCCTCTGGCACTGAAGCTTTCTTT